This is a list of T cell receptor beta chains from one sample in a study of T cell responses to AZD1222 COVID-19 vaccine. Produced via immunoSEQ multiplex PCR; TCRdb's table is partial and in-frame only. The table lists 90,000 to 150,000 clones, approximately 86% of them singletons. Sequencing was performed on peripheral blood, taken on day 0 of AZD1222 vaccination. These receptors all stem from an adult in good health. Each CDR3 is given with its conserved first and last residue. D genes are given only for firm matches. The size entry is marked missing in some rows and otherwise reads once, few, many or a size class.

NA,TRBV25-1,TRBJ2-7,NA,TGTGCCAGCAGTGAATATGGCACAAACTCCTACGAGCAGTACTTC,CASSEYGTNSYEQYF
NA,TRBV2,TRBJ1-5,once,TGTGCCAGCAGCCTCGACAGGAATCAGCCCCAGCATTTT,CASSLDRNQPQHF
NA,TRBV28,TRBJ1-4,NA,TGTGCCAGCAGCCCCCTGTTCGCGCGTGAAAAACTGTTTTTT,CASSPLFAREKLFF
TRBD1,TRBV18,TRBJ1-6,few,TGTGCCAGCTCACCAGTGGGACAGTCTCTTGGTTCACCCCTCCACTTT,CASSPVGQSLGSPLHF
NA,TRBV11-2,TRBJ2-7,medium-sized,TGTGCCAGCAGCTTAAATTACGAGCAGTACTTC,CASSLNYEQYF
NA,TRBV5-1,TRBJ2-5,NA,TGCGCCAGCAGCTTGGTACAGGGAGGGGAGACCCAGTACTTC,CASSLVQGGETQYF
NA,TRBV29-1,TRBJ1-3,NA,TGCAGCGTAATGGGGGAAGCTGGAAACACCATATATTTT,CSVMGEAGNTIYF
NA,TRBV6-6,TRBJ1-3,NA,TGTGCCAGCAGTCCTCGGGAGGGGCAAGGGTCTGGAAACACCATATATTTT,CASSPREGQGSGNTIYF
TRBD1,TRBV2,TRBJ1-2,NA,TGTGCCAGCAGGATGACAGGGGTGACTAACTATGGCTACACCTTC,CASRMTGVTNYGYTF
NA,TRBV7-9,TRBJ2-3,NA,TGTGCCAGCAGCTTCGGACAGATTAGCACAGATACGCAGTATTTT,CASSFGQISTDTQYF
NA,TRBV5-1,TRBJ2-7,NA,TGCGCCAGCAGCCTAGGGGACGGACCATACGAGCAGTACTTC,CASSLGDGPYEQYF